This T cell receptor beta chain was recovered during a study of T cell repertoires in cytomegalovirus infection. Study at large: HLA-C-restricted CMV epitopes, recently identified, and well-studied HLA-B-restricted ones were used by the study. Matching HLA type and CMV infection were both indicated by public TCR beta signatures. Overall study findings and caveats: Pooled public TCR beta family frequency picked out CMV carriers with the relevant HLA. In two of eight donors, the top clonotype was HLA-C-restricted CMV-specific.

This clonotype was observed many times. Its antigen is unidentified. TCRdb re-analysed the reads in MiXCR, keeping a single row per CDR3 protein. The table records about 330,000 distinct CDR3 sequences, nearly 35% of them present only once. Germline V gives CDR1 SGHAT, CDR2 FQNNGV. Trimming took 4 bases from V and 6 from J; bases not matched to a gene: 9. The CDR3 is 16 residues long. The sample was cultured PBMCs, taken from culture after CMV antigen stimulation. This chain connects TRBV11-2 to TRBJ2-1, with 10 bases fitting TRBD1. The clonotype originates from a human donor in good health (CMV status not recorded). Some clones in this sample may be carry-over from other donors' samples. CDR3 amino acids: CASSSARRDRGNEQFF. DNA for the CDR3: TGTGCCAGCAGCTCGGCTAGGCGGGACAGGGGCAATGAGCAGTTCTTC.